This entry lists 8 T cell receptor beta chains sequenced from one sample in a study of pediatric ulcerative colitis. Profiled with immunoSEQ multiplex PCR; TCRdb holds only in-frame clones, not every one. The data contain 25,000 to 35,000 clones, 82% of them singletons. Sample: blood. These receptors were taken from a boy under 18 with severe ulcerative colitis.

V and J are TRBV10-3 and TRBJ1-2; 8 bases align to TRBD1. The CDR3 extends over 17 amino acids. Germline trimming cut 7 bases from V and 2 bases from J; bases unmatched to any gene: 15. Per germline, CDR1 ENHRY and CDR2 SYGVKD. The chain's CDR3 is CAITGGTGAFLNYGYTF. Here the CDR3 DNA reads TGTGCCATCACCGGGGGGACAGGTGCCTTTTTAAACTATGGCTACACCTTC.

The CDR3 region is CASSLGGPEAFF. DNA for the CDR3: TGTGCCAGCAGCTTAGGGGGTCCTGAAGCTTTCTTT. This chain uses TRBV13 with TRBJ1-1; D gene ambiguous. Trimming left V 0 bases short and J 6 bases short, with 5 bases between. The V gene's germline CDR1 is PRHDT and CDR2 FYEKMQ (reference sequence). The CDR3 contains 12 residues.

V gene TRBV14 combines with J gene TRBJ1-1; 7 bases are a match to TRBD1. The trim removed 4 bases at V and 5 bases at J, leaving 7 bases unmatched. This CDR3 comprises 14 residues. Germline loops: CDR1 SGHDN, CDR2 FVKESK. CDR3 coding DNA: TGTGCCAGCAGCCGTACGACAGGGTTAACTGAAGCTTTCTTT. Encoded protein: CASSRTTGLTEAFF. The full variable domain, completed using reference TRBV14 and TRBJ1-1, is EAGVTQFPSHSVIEKGQTVTLRCDPISGHDNLYWYRRVMGKEIKFLLHFVKESKQDESGMPNNRFLAERTGGTYSTLKVQPAELEDSGVYFCASSRTTGLTEAFFGQGTRLTVV.

The rearrangement joins TRBV9 to TRBJ1-2; unclear D gene. The V and J ends lost 3 bases and 5 bases respectively, with 20 bases between them. CDR1 is SGDLS and CDR2 is YYNGEE in the germline V gene. The CDR3 runs 16 residues. Written as DNA, the CDR3 is TGTGCCAGCAGCGCCTCCGCCCAATCCCCTGATTATGGCTACACCTTC. As protein: CASSASAQSPDYGYTF.

The V and J genes are TRBV28 and TRBJ2-7, with D hard to call. The V end lost 3 bases, the J end lost 2 bases, and 8 bases lay between the germline ends. The CDR3 extends over 13 amino acids. Germline assignment: CDR1 MDHEN and CDR2 SYDVKM. Written as DNA, the CDR3 is TGTGCCAGCAGTTTTGACACCGCCTACGAGCAGTACTTC. Translation gives CASSFDTAYEQYF.

J is TRBJ2-3 and V is TRBV9, with 10 bases lining up with TRBD2. There are 15 residues in the CDR3. Losses at the gene ends were 3 bases for V and 1 base for J; bases not matched to a gene: 2. CDR1 SGDLS and CDR2 YYNGEE come from the germline V gene. The CDR3: CASSASGGRTDTQYF. In nucleotides, the CDR3 is TGTGCCAGCAGCGCTAGCGGGGGCCGCACAGATACGCAGTATTTT.

The V call is TRBV12-5, the J call TRBJ2-5, with D perhaps matching TRBD1 or TRBD2 (6 bases each). Germline lookup yields CDR1 LGHNT and CDR2 FRNRAP. The ends were cut back, 4 bases at V and 0 bases at J, with 12 bases in the middle. The length of the CDR3 is 15 residues. CDR3 region: CASGSPGAYQETQYF. The CDR3 nucleotides read TGTGCTAGTGGTTCTCCGGGGGCGTACCAAGAGACCCAGTACTTC.

This clone was detected once. This chain connects TRBV11-2 to TRBJ2-2; 10 nucleotides match TRBD1. The CDR3 loop spans 14 amino acids. V was pared by 3 bases and J by 6 bases, with 1 base of the junction left unmatched. Germline CDR1 SGHAT, CDR2 FQNNGV. The CDR3 region is CASSFGTGAGELFF. In nucleotides, the CDR3 is TGTGCCAGCAGCTTCGGGACAGGGGCCGGGGAGCTGTTTTTT.